This T cell receptor beta chain was obtained from a study of blood T cells in healthy people across ages. Every donor contributed about 10 milliliters of peripheral blood by blood draw. The authors extracted at least 6 micrograms of total RNA per sample. This CDR3 comprises 14 residues. V was pared by 5 bases and J by 7 bases, with 15 bases between. Alongside a J-beta primer mix, a sample-barcoded 5' primer served in a second PCR lasting roughly 7 to 12 cycles. Template switching added a 12-random-nucleotide identifier to every cDNA molecule. In TCRdb, the 5' RACE reads were re-called with MiXCR into one record per CDR3 protein. The data show over 600,000 distinct CDR3 sequences, around 45% seen once.

V is TRBV12-3 or TRBV12-4 and J is TRBJ2-1; D ambiguous. This clonotype was sampled from a man at least 80 years old in good health. Sequencing was carried out using blood. The CDR3 sequence is CASSAGVRYNEQFF. The CDR3 DNA reads TGTGCCAGCAGTGCTGGTGTACGGTATAATGAGCAGTTCTTC.